This is a list of T cell receptor beta chains from one sample in a study of breast tumors, draining lymph nodes, adjacent tissues. One entry per CDR3 protein results from TCRdb running MiXCR on the multiplex PCR reads. Altogether roughly 220,000 distinct CDR3 sequences are present, under 40% being singletons, with the ten largest covering 3% to 4.5%. The sequenced sample consisted of axillary lymph node tissue. Every receptor here comes from a female donor with breast cancer. Some clones in this sample may be carry-over from other donors' samples. CDR3s include the opening cysteine and the closing phenylalanine or tryptophan. Fields, in order: V gene, D gene, J gene, clone size, CDR3 protein, CDR3 DNA. A D gene is named only where the DNA matches it firmly. Not all rows give a size; the values are once, few, many and, for expanded clones, a class.

V: TRBV20-1; D: .; J: TRBJ2-1; size: many; CDR3: CSARGGGAHNEQFF; DNA: TGCAGTGCTAGAGGTGGGGGGGCCCACAATGAGCAGTTCTTC
V: TRBV7-8; D: TRBD2; J: TRBJ2-1; size: many; CDR3: CASSRTSGSVYQLEQFF; DNA: TGTGCCAGCAGCCGGACTAGCGGGAGTGTGTACCAACTTGAGCAGTTCTTC
V: TRBV19; D: .; J: TRBJ1-2; size: many; CDR3: CASATSSGGSYGYTF; DNA: TGTGCCAGTGCCACCTCCTCTGGGGGAAGTTATGGCTACACCTTC
V: TRBV19; D: .; J: TRBJ2-7; size: many; CDR3: CASTMGSELSYEQYF; DNA: TGTGCCAGTACTATGGGGAGCGAACTCTCCTACGAGCAGTACTTC
V: TRBV10-3; D: .; J: TRBJ1-5; size: many; CDR3: CAISERDNQPQHF; DNA: TGTGCCATCAGTGAGAGGGACAATCAGCCCCAGCATTTT
V: TRBV6-1; D: .; J: TRBJ2-7; size: many; CDR3: CASSVTLGDAYEQYF; DNA: TGTGCCAGCAGTGTAACCCTGGGGGATGCCTACGAGCAGTACTTC
V: TRBV7-9; D: TRBD1; J: TRBJ2-2; size: .; CDR3: CASSLGQGGGRNSPTGELFF; DNA: TGTGCCAGCAGCTTAGGACAGGGGGGGGGGCGGAACAGCCCAACCGGGGAGCTGTTTTTT
V: TRBV24-1; D: .; J: TRBJ2-7; size: .; CDR3: CATSGGAVQACYEQYF; DNA: TGTGCCACCAGTGGGGGAGCGGTTCAAGCTTGCTACGAGCAGTACTTC
V: TRBV10-2; D: .; J: TRBJ2-1; size: many; CDR3: CASSRTNRNEQFF; DNA: TGCGCCAGCAGCCGGACTAACCGGAATGAGCAGTTCTTC
V: TRBV24-1; D: TRBD2; J: TRBJ2-3; size: .; CDR3: CATSPSGGAGTDTQYF; DNA: TGTGCCACCAGCCCTAGCGGGGGGGCTGGAACAGATACGCAGTATTTT
V: TRBV24-1; D: TRBD1; J: TRBJ1-1; size: .; CDR3: CASSSGQITEAFF; DNA: TGTGCCAGCAGTTCGGGACAGATCACTGAAGCTTTCTTT
V: TRBV19; D: TRBD2; J: TRBJ2-5; size: .; CDR3: CASSAQGGGVTQETQYF; DNA: TGTGCCAGTAGTGCCCAGGGCGGGGGGGTCACACAAGAGACCCAGTACTTC
V: TRBV7-6; D: .; J: TRBJ1-2; size: .; CDR3: CASSLGGAHYGYTF; DNA: TGTGCCAGCAGCTTGGGGGGCGCTCACTATGGCTACACCTTC
V: TRBV7-9; D: TRBD2; J: TRBJ2-5; size: .; CDR3: CASRSAGTSDKETQYF; DNA: TGTGCCAGCAGATCTGCCGGGACTAGCGACAAAGAGACCCAGTACTTC